This is a list of T cell receptor beta chains from one sample in a study of cytomegalovirus exposure and HLA in healthy donors. Clones were sequenced by immunoSEQ multiplex PCR, and TCRdb holds only the in-frame ones, with some missing. The sample contains some 120,000 clones, about 74% of which appear only once. The sample comprised PBMCs. Receptors originate from a man under 40 in good health and CMV-seropositive. Both conserved end residues are part of each CDR3. A D gene is named only where the DNA matches it firmly. Clone size is shown for a subset of rows, as once, few, many or a class of expanded clone.

d_call | j_call | v_call | clone_size | cdr3_nt | cdr3_aa
. | TRBJ1-1 | TRBV11-2 | . | TGTGCCAGCAGCTTAGCGGCAGCGGGGGAAGCTTTCTTT | CASSLAAAGEAFF
TRBD1 | TRBJ1-2 | TRBV30 | . | TGTGCCTGGGACTTGGGCAGGGGGCGAGGCTACACCTTC | CAWDLGRGRGYTF
TRBD1 | TRBJ1-2 | TRBV4-3 | few | TGCGCCAGCAGCCGAAAAAGAGGACAGGACTATGGCTACACCTTC | CASSRKRGQDYGYTF
. | TRBJ1-2 | TRBV15 | . | TGTGCCACCAGCAGTTCTTGGGCAGTCAACTATGGCTACACCTTC | CATSSSWAVNYGYTF
TRBD1 | TRBJ1-1 | TRBV2 | . | TGTGCCAGCAGCCTCCCGGGACAGGGAATGAACACTGAAGCTTTCTTT | CASSLPGQGMNTEAFF
. | TRBJ2-6 | TRBV7-3 | few | TGTGCCAGCAGCTCCAACAGGGCTGGGGCCAACGTCCTGACTTTC | CASSSNRAGANVLTF
. | TRBJ1-3 | TRBV2 | . | TGTGCCAGCAGTGAAGAGGGGATGGGCTCTGGAAACACCATATATTTT | CASSEEGMGSGNTIYF
. | TRBJ1-6 | TRBV30 | . | TGTGCCTGGGAGAGGAGTTCACCCCTCCACTTT | CAWERSSPLHF
TRBD1 | TRBJ1-4 | TRBV5-5 | . | TGTGCCAGCAGCCCGCGTGGACAGGGGTCTTTCTTTGGGACTAATGAAAAACTGTTTTTT | CASSPRGQGSFFGTNEKLFF
TRBD1 | TRBJ2-1 | TRBV19 | . | TGTGCCAGTAGTATAGGTCCCGGGACAGGGTTCGGGGAGTTCTTC | CASSIGPGTGFGEFF
. | TRBJ2-2 | TRBV4-3 | . | TGCGCCAGCAGCCAAGGTTTTGGGCGGGGCCAGTGGTCGAACGGGGAGCTGTTTTTT | CASSQGFGRGQWSNGELFF
TRBD2 | TRBJ2-3 | TRBV15 | . | TGTGCCACCAGCAGAGCCCCCACTAGCGGGGGACTCACAGATACGCAGTATTTT | CATSRAPTSGGLTDTQYF
TRBD2 | TRBJ2-1 | TRBV27 | . | TGTGCCAGCAGTTCCGGACTAGCGGGGGGAAGGGGGCAGTTCTTC | CASSSGLAGGRGQFF
. | TRBJ2-5 | TRBV10-1 | . | TGCGCCAGCAGTGACAGGGGAGGGGAGACCCAGTACTTC | CASSDRGGETQYF
. | TRBJ1-2 | TRBV6-5 | . | TGTGCCAGCAGTGGGGGCCGGGACGTCTATGGCTACACCTTC | CASSGGRDVYGYTF
. | TRBJ2-7 | TRBV6-5 | . | TGTGCCAGCAGTTACTCGAGAGGAAGCGAGCAGTACTTC | CASSYSRGSEQYF
TRBD1 | TRBJ1-5 | TRBV5-4 | . | TGTGCCAGCAGCGAACAGGGGAATCAGCCCCAGCATTTT | CASSEQGNQPQHF
TRBD1 | TRBJ1-5 | TRBV19 | . | TGTGCCAGTGGGGGGACAGGGGATGTGGGCAATCAGCCCCAGCATTTT | CASGGTGDVGNQPQHF
. | TRBJ1-4 | TRBV28 | . | TGTGCCAGCAGTTTATTGGGGGGGCGGAATAATGGTGAAAAACTGTTTTTT | CASSLLGGRNNGEKLFF
TRBD1 | TRBJ1-2 | TRBV10-2 | . | TGCGCCAGCAGTGAGGAACAGGGGGCAAACTATGGCTACACCTTC | CASSEEQGANYGYTF
. | TRBJ1-1 | TRBV28 | . | TGTGCCAGCAAACTCCGGGACAACACCAAGGAAGCTTTCTTT | CASKLRDNTKEAFF